The 24 T cell receptor beta chains below all came from one sample that was sequenced in a study of breast tumors, draining lymph nodes, adjacent tissues. From the multiplex PCR reads, TCRdb called clonotypes with MiXCR, one entry per CDR3 protein. The table records about 130,000 distinct CDR3 sequences, around 24% of them present only once. The lymph nodes were axillary draining lymph nodes from breast cancer patients. The sample comprised axillary lymph node tissue. All receptors derive from a female donor with breast cancer. Some clones in this sample may be carry-over from other donors' samples.

This sequence joins TRBV11-1 and TRBJ2-2; the D gene could be TRBD1 or TRBD2 (5 bases each). V was cut by 1 base and J by 5 bases, with 8 bases left in between. Germline values: CDR1 SGHAT, CDR2 FQDESV (reference sequence). The CDR3 length is 14 residues. The CDR3 DNA reads TGTGCCAGCAGCTTAGGGGGACGGACCGGGGAGCTGTTTTTT. This encodes CASSLGGRTGELFF.

This clonotype was seen more than once but under ten times. A much larger clone lies one base from this, so it may be a read error. No conserved phenylalanine or tryptophan ends this CDR3, so it is likely a read error. CDR3 nucleotide sequence: TGTGCCAGCAGTTACGCGGGAGGGAGGGAGCAGTACCTC. Translation gives CASSYAGGREQYL. The V call is TRBV6-5, the J call TRBJ2-7; 9 bases fit TRBD2. Germline CDR1 and CDR2: MNHEY and SVGAGI. V was pared by 2 bases and J by 7 bases, with 3 bases of the junction left unmatched. The CDR3 consists of 13 residues.

This clonotype showed up many times. J is TRBJ1-2 and V is TRBV19; D remains unclear. There are 13 residues in the CDR3. Germline CDR1 and CDR2: LNHDA and SQIVND (reference sequence). Between the trimmed V and J ends, which lost 3 bases and 8 bases, there was a span of 13 bases. The CDR3 protein is CASSMGSSIGYTF. The DNA of the CDR3 is TGTGCCAGTAGTATGGGCAGTTCGATCGGCTACACCTTC.

The sample holds many counts of this clonotype. This chain links TRBV10-1 with TRBJ2-7; D tentatively fits TRBD1 or TRBD2 (5 bases each). The germline V and J ends were trimmed by 3 bases and 4 bases, with 34 bases remaining between them. Per germline, CDR1 WNHNN and CDR2 SYGVQD (reference sequence). This CDR3 is 21 amino acids long. DNA of the CDR3: TGCGCCAGCAGTGATAAGGTCCGCACGTTATACCCGGGACCCACGTATTACGAGCAGTACTTC. Protein sequence: CASSDKVRTLYPGPTYYEQYF.

As to this clonotype: Being one base from a much bigger clone, this may be a read error. The conserved final phenylalanine or tryptophan is absent from the CDR3, which likely points to a read error. V and J are TRBV20-1 and TRBJ2-2; 7 bases fit TRBD2. Germline loops: CDR1 DFQATT, CDR2 SNEGSKA (reference sequence). The ends lost 0 bases at V and 2 bases at J; junction bases unmatched: 9. The CDR3 loop spans 17 amino acids. The DNA for the CDR3 is TGCAGTGCTAGAGACTTGGGTAGCGGGCCAAACACCGGGGAGCTGTTTTAT. It encodes CSARDLGSGPNTGELFY.

This clonotype was found a few times. The chain uses TRBV20-1 and TRBJ2-5; D may be TRBD1 or TRBD2 (5 bases each). Trimming shortened V by 4 bases and J by 6 bases, and 18 bases separated the two germline ends. Per the germline V gene, CDR1 is DFQATT and CDR2 is SNEGSKA (reference sequence). The CDR3 sequence is 14 residues long. The CDR3 reads CSAIRDPSQQTQYF. CDR3 nucleotide sequence: TGCAGTGCTATCCGGGACCCTAGCCAGCAGACCCAGTACTTC.

In this sample, this clonotype turned up many times. The chain links TRBV6-6 to TRBJ2-7; D is uncertain. Trimming shortened V by 2 bases and J by 3 bases, and 14 bases separated the two germline ends. CDR1 and CDR2 from the germline V gene are MNHNY and SVGAGI (reference sequence). The CDR3 length is 15 residues. CDR3 region: CASSYRANHIYEQYF. The DNA of the CDR3 is TGTGCCAGCAGTTACCGTGCAAACCATATCTACGAGCAGTACTTC.

There are many counts of this clonotype. The chain uses TRBV12-3 or TRBV12-4 and TRBJ2-7; possibly TRBD1 for D (6 bases). Trimming shortened V by 6 bases and J by 2 bases, and 17 bases separated the two germline ends. CDR3 length equals 15 residues. Here the CDR3 DNA reads TGTGCCAGCAGCCCCACAGGGTCGAGTCCCTACGAGCAGTACTTC. This sequence encodes CASSPTGSSPYEQYF.

The rearrangement joins TRBV7-2 to TRBJ2-1, with D uncertain. V shed 1 base and J shed 10 bases, with 8 bases lying between them. This CDR3 contains 12 residues. The germline CDR1 and CDR2 sequences are SGHTA and FQGNSA. CDR3 nucleotides: TGTGCCAGCAGCTTAGGCCGGTGGGAGCAGTTCTTC. The encoded protein is CASSLGRWEQFF.

CDR3: CASSIRAGPNTGELFF. For the CDR3, the DNA is TGTGCCAGTAGTATCCGTGCGGGGCCGAACACCGGGGAGCTGTTTTTT. V and J are TRBV19 and TRBJ2-2; a weak D match, TRBD2 (6 bases). CDR1 is LNHDA and CDR2 is SQIVND in the germline V gene (reference sequence). V lost 3 bases to trimming and J lost 0 bases, with 11 bases between them. The CDR3 length is 16 residues.

The table lists this clonotype with many counts. The chain uses TRBV19 and TRBJ2-1, with D possibly being TRBD1 (6 bases). CDR3 length: 15 amino acids. The germline V gene encodes CDR1 LNHDA and CDR2 SQIVND (reference sequence). Trimming removed 3 bases at V and 3 bases at J, with 12 bases between. The CDR3 DNA sequence: TGTGCCAGTAGTATCAGCGGACAGATCTACAATGAGCAGTTCTTC. It encodes CASSISGQIYNEQFF.

The sample holds a few counts of this clonotype. A single base separates this from a much larger clone, so it may be a read error. The chain carries TRBV24-1 and TRBJ2-5; 9 bases line up with TRBD2. The germline V gene has CDR1 KGHDR and CDR2 SFDVKD. V lost 6 bases, J lost 5 bases, and 15 bases stayed unmatched. The CDR3 is made up of 17 amino acids. DNA of the CDR3: TGTGCCACCAGTCGGCTCTCGGGAGCGGGAGGAGGCGAGACCCAGTACTTC. Translated, it gives CATSRLSGAGGGETQYF.

This clonotype turned up a few times. This rearrangement joins TRBV6-6 to TRBJ1-5; D not certain. Germline CDR1 is MNHNY and CDR2 is SVGAGI (reference sequence). The CDR3 loop spans 12 amino acids. Trimming cost V 5 bases and J 11 bases, with 13 bases left between them. CDR3 DNA sequence: TGTGCCAGCAGTGACCCGGCCCAGTCCCAGCATTTT. Amino acids: CASSDPAQSQHF.

This clonotype was found a few times. A much larger clone lies one base from this, so it may be a read error. The chain has TRBV19 and TRBJ2-1, with TRBD2 matching 7 bases. CDR3 length: 15 residues. Germline lookup yields CDR1 LNHDA and CDR2 SQIVND (reference sequence). V dropped 7 bases and J dropped 2; count of bases not matched to a gene: 8. For the CDR3, the DNA is TGTGCCAGTAAGGGGCGGGAGTTCCCCTACAATGAGCAGTTCTTC. Protein sequence: CASKGREFPYNEQFF. Complete variable domain (other parts from reference TRBV19 and TRBJ2-1): DGGITQSPKYLFRKEGQNVTLSCEQNLNHDAMYWYRQDPGQGLRLIYYSQIVNDFQKGDIAEGYSVSREKKESFPLTVTSAQKNPTAFYLCASKGREFPYNEQFFGPGTRLTVL.

This clonotype was counted ten times or more. V usage is TRBV12-3 or TRBV12-4 and J usage is TRBJ2-1; D perhaps matches TRBD1 (5 bases). The CDR3 is 14 residues long. With 3 bases removed from V and 6 bases from J, the gap between germline ends came to 12 bases. CDR3 sequence: CASSFSGLGNEQFF. Written as DNA, the CDR3 is TGTGCCAGCAGTTTTTCAGGGTTGGGCAATGAGCAGTTCTTC.

Ten or more counts support this clonotype. The genes are TRBV7-9 and TRBJ2-7, with TRBD1 as a possible D gene (6 bases). CDR3 size: 12 residues. Germline V lookup: CDR1 SEHNR, CDR2 FQNEAQ (reference sequence). Trimming removed 5 bases at V and 6 bases at J, with 11 bases between. CDR3 bases: TGTGCCAGCAGCCGGACAGAAGCCGAGCAGTACTTC. This sequence encodes CASSRTEAEQYF.

This clonotype was counted ten times or more. This sequence joins TRBV12-3 or TRBV12-4 and TRBJ1-2, with D possibly being TRBD1 (5 bases). V shed 5 bases and J shed 0 bases, with 13 bases lying between them. The CDR3 length is 15 residues. The CDR3 DNA follows: TGTGCCAGCAGTGGTGTGGGGGGGGCTAACTATGGCTACACCTTC. It yields the protein CASSGVGGANYGYTF.

This clonotype was counted between two and nine times. The rearrangement uses TRBV28 and TRBJ1-5; a possible D gene is TRBD1 (6 bases). There are 14 residues in the CDR3. Deletions cut 10 bases from V and 3 bases from J, with 16 bases between. Germline CDR1 and CDR2: MDHEN and SYDVKM. Written as DNA, the CDR3 is TGTGCCATCCGAACAGGGCCCGACAATCAGCCCCAGCATTTT. Its protein product is CAIRTGPDNQPQHF.

This clonotype was picked up many times. One end of the junction fails to match germline, which may point to a read error. The rearrangement joins TRBV14 to TRBJ2-1, with TRBD2 matching 11 bases. The CDR3 loop spans 16 amino acids. Looked up from germline, CDR1 is SGHDN and CDR2 is FVKESK. The CDR3 DNA reads TGTGCCAGCAGCCTCACTATGCTAGCGGGAGGCTCGGGTGCTAACTTC. Its protein is CASSLTMLAGGSGANF.

With regard to this clonotype: This may be a read error, as it is one base from a much larger clone. The CDR3 bases are TGTGCCAGCAGTGACTCCTCGGAAGAGACCCAGTACTTC. This gives the protein CASSDSSEETQYF. The rearrangement links TRBV6-4 to TRBJ2-5; D not resolved. There are 13 residues in the CDR3. V was cut by 0 bases and J by 3 bases, with 5 bases left in between. Germline V gene data show CDR1 as MRHNA and CDR2 as SNTAGT.

This clonotype was found many times. The chain uses TRBV9 and TRBJ2-3, with 9 nucleotides matching TRBD1. Trimming cost V 7 bases and J 1 base; bases outside gene matches: 4. Germline CDR1 SGDLS, CDR2 YYNGEE. The CDR3 runs 14 residues. The CDR3 spells CASGQGLGTDTQYF. CDR3 nucleotides: TGTGCCAGCGGACAGGGGCTCGGCACAGATACGCAGTATTTT.

The table lists this clonotype with many counts. The rearrangement links TRBV27 to TRBJ2-7, with D possibly matching TRBD1 (6 bases). This CDR3 has 13 residues. The ends were cut back, 4 bases at V and 4 bases at J, with 11 bases in the middle. Per germline, CDR1 MNHEY and CDR2 SMNVEV (reference sequence). The CDR3 DNA is TGTGCCAGCAGTTATCATCAGGGGTACGAGCAGTACTTC. Amino acid sequence: CASSYHQGYEQYF.

About this clonotype: It may be a read error: a sequence one base away is much more abundant. CDR3 region: CASSRRAGSGDTQYF. In nucleotides, the CDR3 is TGCGCCAGCAGCCGAAGAGCGGGATCTGGCGATACGCAGTATTTT. This sequence joins TRBV4-3 and TRBJ2-3, with TRBD2 matching over 7 bases. Germline CDR1 LGHNA, CDR2 YSLEER. The CDR3 is 15 residues long. V dropped 4 bases and J dropped 6; count of bases not matched to a gene: 10.

This clonotype was recorded many times. The chain uses TRBV30 and TRBJ2-5; possibly TRBD1 for D (6 bases). The germline CDR1 and CDR2 sequences are GTSNPN and SVGIG (reference sequence). V was clipped by 4 bases and J by 5 bases, with 14 bases between them. CDR3 length equals 13 residues. CDR3: CAWTVTGRETQYF. In DNA, the CDR3 is TGTGCCTGGACAGTGACAGGACGGGAGACCCAGTACTTC.